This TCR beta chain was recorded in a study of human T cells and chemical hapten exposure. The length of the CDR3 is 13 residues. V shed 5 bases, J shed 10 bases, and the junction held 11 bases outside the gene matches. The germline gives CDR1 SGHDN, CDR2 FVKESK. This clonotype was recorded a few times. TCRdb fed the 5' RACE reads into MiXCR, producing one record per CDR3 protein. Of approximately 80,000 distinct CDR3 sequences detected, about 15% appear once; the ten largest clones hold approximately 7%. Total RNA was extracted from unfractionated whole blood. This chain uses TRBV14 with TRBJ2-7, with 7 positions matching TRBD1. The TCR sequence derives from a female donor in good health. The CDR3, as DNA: TGTGCCAGCAGCATGGGGACAGTGATCACCCAGTACTTC. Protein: CASSMGTVITQYF.